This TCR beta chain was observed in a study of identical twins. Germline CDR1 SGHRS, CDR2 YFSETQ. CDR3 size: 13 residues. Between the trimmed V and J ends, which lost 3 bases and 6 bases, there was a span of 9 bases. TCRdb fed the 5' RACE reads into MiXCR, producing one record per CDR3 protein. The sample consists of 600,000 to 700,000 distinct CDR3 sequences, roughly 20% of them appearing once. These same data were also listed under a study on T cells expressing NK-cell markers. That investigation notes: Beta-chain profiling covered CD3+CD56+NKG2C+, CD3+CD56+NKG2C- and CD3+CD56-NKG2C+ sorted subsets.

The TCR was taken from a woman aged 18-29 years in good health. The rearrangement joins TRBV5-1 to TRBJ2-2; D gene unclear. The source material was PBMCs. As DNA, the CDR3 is TGCGCCAGCAGCTCCAGAAGATCCGGGGAGCTGTTTTTT. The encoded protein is CASSSRRSGELFF.